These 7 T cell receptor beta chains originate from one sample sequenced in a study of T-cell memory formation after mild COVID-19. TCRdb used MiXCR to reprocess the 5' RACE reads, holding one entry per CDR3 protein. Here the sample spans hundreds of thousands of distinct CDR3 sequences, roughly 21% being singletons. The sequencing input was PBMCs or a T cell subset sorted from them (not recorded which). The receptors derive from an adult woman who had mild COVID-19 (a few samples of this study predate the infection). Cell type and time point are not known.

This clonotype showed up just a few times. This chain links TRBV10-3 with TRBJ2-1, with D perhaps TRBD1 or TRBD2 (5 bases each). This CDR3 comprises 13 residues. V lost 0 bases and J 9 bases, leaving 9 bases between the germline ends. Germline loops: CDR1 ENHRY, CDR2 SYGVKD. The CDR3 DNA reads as TGTGCCATCAGTGAGTCGGGGGAACCTGAGCAGTTCTTC. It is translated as CAISESGEPEQFF.

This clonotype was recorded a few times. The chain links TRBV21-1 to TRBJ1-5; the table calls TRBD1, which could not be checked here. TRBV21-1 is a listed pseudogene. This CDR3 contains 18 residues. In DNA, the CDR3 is TGTGCCAGCAGCAAATACGGGTATCCGGGACAGGGAAATCAGCCCCAGCATTTT. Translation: CASSKYGYPGQGNQPQHF.

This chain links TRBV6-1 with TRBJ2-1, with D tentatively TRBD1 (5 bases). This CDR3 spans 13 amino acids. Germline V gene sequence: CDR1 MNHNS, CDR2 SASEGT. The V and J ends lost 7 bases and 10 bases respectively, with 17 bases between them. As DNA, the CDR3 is TGTGCCAGCACCCCTGGTCCCCCAGGGGAGCAGTTCTTC. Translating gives CASTPGPPGEQFF.

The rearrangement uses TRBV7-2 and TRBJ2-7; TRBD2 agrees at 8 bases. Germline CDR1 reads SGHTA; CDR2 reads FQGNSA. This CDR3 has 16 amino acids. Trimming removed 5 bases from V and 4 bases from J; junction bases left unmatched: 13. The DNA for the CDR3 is TGTGCCAGCAGCCGAGGGGACGCGGGAGGAGGGTACGAGCAGTACTTC. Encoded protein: CASSRGDAGGGYEQYF.

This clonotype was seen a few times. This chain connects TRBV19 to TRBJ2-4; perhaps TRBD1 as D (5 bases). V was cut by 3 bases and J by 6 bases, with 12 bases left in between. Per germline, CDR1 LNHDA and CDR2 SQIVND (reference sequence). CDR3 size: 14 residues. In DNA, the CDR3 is TGTGCCAGTAGTATTCAGGGTTACGGAAACATTCAGTACTTC. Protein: CASSIQGYGNIQYF. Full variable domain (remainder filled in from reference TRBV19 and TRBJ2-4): DGGITQSPKYLFRKEGQNVTLSCEQNLNHDAMYWYRQDPGQGLRLIYYSQIVNDFQKGDIAEGYSVSREKKESFPLTVTSAQKNPTAFYLCASSIQGYGNIQYFGAGTRLSVL.

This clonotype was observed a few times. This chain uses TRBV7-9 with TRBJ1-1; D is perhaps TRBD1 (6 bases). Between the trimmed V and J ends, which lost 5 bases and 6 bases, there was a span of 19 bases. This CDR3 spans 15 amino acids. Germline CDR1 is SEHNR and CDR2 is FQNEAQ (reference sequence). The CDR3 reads CASSREGGTRPEAFF. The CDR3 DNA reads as TGTGCCAGCAGCAGAGAGGGGGGGACGCGGCCTGAAGCTTTCTTT.

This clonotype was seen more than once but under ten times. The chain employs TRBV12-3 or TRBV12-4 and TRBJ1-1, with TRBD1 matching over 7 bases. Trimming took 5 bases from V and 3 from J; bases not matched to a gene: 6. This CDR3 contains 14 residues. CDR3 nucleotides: TGTGCCAGCAGTCAGACAGGGTGGGACACTGAAGCTTTCTTT. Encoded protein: CASSQTGWDTEAFF.